Listed below are T cell receptor beta chains from one sample, sequenced in a study of T cell responses to AZD1222 COVID-19 vaccine. Using immunoSEQ multiplex PCR, the repertoire was profiled, and TCRdb retains in-frame clones only, with some absent. The sample lists about 150,000 clones, approximately 90% occurring once. The material was peripheral blood, obtained on day 0 of AZD1222 vaccination. The receptor source for this set is an adult in good health. Both conserved end residues are part of each CDR3. Fields, in order: J gene, clone size, D gene, V gene, CDR3 DNA, CDR3 protein. A D gene is named only where the DNA matches it firmly. The size entry is marked missing in some rows and otherwise reads once, few, many or a size class.

TRBJ1-5 NA NA TRBV5-1 TGCGCCAGCAGCTTGGGAGTCTCGCATAGCAATCAGCCCCAGCATTTT CASSLGVSHSNQPQHF
TRBJ1-4 NA NA TRBV19 TGCGCTTCAGGGGTTACAGAAAAACTGTTTTTT CASGVTEKLFF
TRBJ1-2 NA TRBD1 TRBV25-1 TGTGCCAGCACAGGACAGGGGGACGGCGGCTACACCTTC CASTGQGDGGYTF
TRBJ1-1 NA TRBD1 TRBV19 TGTGCCAGTAGTATCCGCCCCTGGGACAGGCTGAACACTGAAGCTTTCTTT CASSIRPWDRLNTEAFF
TRBJ1-5 NA NA TRBV3-1/TRBV3-2 TGTGCCAGCAGCCAAGTAGCAGGGGATAATCAGCCCCAGCATTTT CASSQVAGDNQPQHF
TRBJ2-5 once TRBD2 TRBV18 TGTGCCAGCTCACACGACGTCCGACTAGCGGGGGGCGGGCCAGAGACCCAGTACTTC CASSHDVRLAGGGPETQYF
TRBJ2-1 few TRBD1 TRBV7-9 TGTGCCAGCAGCCCGACAGGGTATGAGCAGTTCTTC CASSPTGYEQFF
TRBJ1-1 NA NA TRBV19 TGTGCCAGTAGTCTTGTGGGGCTCGACACTGAAGCTTTCTTT CASSLVGLDTEAFF
TRBJ2-2 NA TRBD2 TRBV3-1/TRBV3-2 TGTGCCAGCAGCCTGAGCCTCCTAGCGGGGGGGGCCGGGGAGCTGTTTTTT CASSLSLLAGGAGELFF
TRBJ2-2 NA NA TRBV12-2 TGTGCAAGTCGCTTAGTCTCTCCCGGAAACACCGGGGAGCTGTTTTTT CASRLVSPGNTGELFF
TRBJ2-2 NA TRBD1 TRBV5-1 TGCGCCAGCAGCCCGGGGACAGAACGGACCGGGGAGCTGTTTTTT CASSPGTERTGELFF
TRBJ2-6 NA TRBD1 TRBV18 TGTGCCAGCTCACCACTACAGGGCCAAGCCGGACAGGCACTGACTTTC CASSPLQGQAGQALTF
TRBJ1-3 NA TRBD1 TRBV28 TGTGCCAGCAGTCCTATCGGACAGGGGGCTTTTGGAAACACCATATATTTT CASSPIGQGAFGNTIYF
TRBJ2-1 NA TRBD2 TRBV7-8 TGTGCCAGCAGCCCTCGACTAGCGGGGGGGCATCCCCAATATAATGAGCAGTTCTTC CASSPRLAGGHPQYNEQFF
TRBJ2-5 NA NA TRBV25-1 TGTGCCAGCAGTGAAGAGACCCCAGGGACCCAGTACTTC CASSEETPGTQYF
TRBJ2-7 NA TRBD1 TRBV11-2 TGTGCCAGCAGCCCGTCGACAGGGTTCTACGAGCAGTACTTC CASSPSTGFYEQYF
TRBJ2-1 NA TRBD1 TRBV11-3 TGTGCCAGCAGCCCCCCCAGGCCCCGGGGACAGGAATACAATGAGCAGTTCTTC CASSPPRPRGQEYNEQFF
TRBJ2-7 NA NA TRBV6-5 TGTGCCAGCAGTTACTCGATAGGGACACAATCCTACGAGCAGTACTTC CASSYSIGTQSYEQYF
TRBJ1-3 NA NA TRBV19 TGTGCCAGCTCAATCACGCAGGGAAACACCATATATTTT CASSITQGNTIYF
TRBJ2-2 NA TRBD1 TRBV5-4 TGTGCCAGCAGCCCCTTGACAGGGGCGAACACCGGGGAGCTGTTTTTT CASSPLTGANTGELFF
TRBJ1-6 NA NA TRBV4-2 TGTGCCAGCAGCCAAGATGCTGGGGCAGGGACGAATTCACCCCTCCACTTT CASSQDAGAGTNSPLHF
TRBJ1-2 NA NA TRBV6-1 TGTGCCAGCAGTGAAAGTGGGGTCTATGGCTACACCTTC CASSESGVYGYTF
TRBJ2-1 NA NA TRBV4-1 TGCGCCAGCAGCCCGGGGCTCGGCGATGAGCAGTTCTTC CASSPGLGDEQFF
TRBJ1-2 NA TRBD1 TRBV2 TGTGCCAGCAGTGAAACAGGGGACGGGGGCTACACCTTC CASSETGDGGYTF
TRBJ1-1 NA NA TRBV6-5 TGTGCCAGCAGTCAGCTGGGGGGAGTCACTGAAGCTTTCTTT CASSQLGGVTEAFF
TRBJ2-7 once NA TRBV6-2/TRBV6-3 TGTGCCAGCAGTTACTCGAAAGCGGGTCTCGAGCAGTACTTC CASSYSKAGLEQYF
TRBJ1-5 once NA TRBV24-1 TGTGCCACCAGCAACTCAGGGGAGAGCAATCAGCCCCAGCATTTT CATSNSGESNQPQHF
TRBJ1-5 NA TRBD1 TRBV5-1 TGCGCCAGCAGCTCCACAGGGGGCAACAATCAGCCCCAGCATTTT CASSSTGGNNQPQHF
TRBJ1-4 NA NA TRBV3-1/TRBV3-2 TGTGCCAGCGGGCCTTTTGAGGGGAGACTGTTTTTT CASGPFEGRLFF
TRBJ2-7 NA NA TRBV21-1 TGTGCCAGCAGCATCCGGGACAGGGACTACGAGCAGTACTTC CASSIRDRDYEQYF
TRBJ2-7 NA TRBD1 TRBV7-2 TGTGCCAGCAGCTTAGACCCGACAGGGTCATACGAGCAGTACTTC CASSLDPTGSYEQYF
TRBJ2-5 NA NA TRBV30 TGTGCCTGGAGTGTGGGGACCCAGTACTTC CAWSVGTQYF
TRBJ1-1 NA TRBD1 TRBV5-6 TGTGCCAGCAGGGCTAGGGGGCTGAGGAACACTGAAGCTTTCTTT CASRARGLRNTEAFF
TRBJ1-6 NA NA TRBV27 TGTGCCAGCAGTTTACGGCAGGGAAGTTCACCCCTCCACTTT CASSLRQGSSPLHF
TRBJ1-5 few NA TRBV6-2/TRBV6-3 TGTGCCAGCAGTTCCCCCCCTGACAATCAGCCCCAGCATTTT CASSSPPDNQPQHF
TRBJ1-1 NA NA TRBV29-1 TGCAGCGTTCTAATTTCGACAGTGAACACTGAAGCTTTCTTT CSVLISTVNTEAFF
TRBJ2-3 once NA TRBV19 TGTGCCAGTAGTATCAAGGGGCCTACAGATACGCAGTATTTT CASSIKGPTDTQYF
TRBJ2-5 NA TRBD1 TRBV5-4 TGTGCCAGCAGCTTGGAGTTCGGCAGGGGGCAGGAGACCCAGTACTTC CASSLEFGRGQETQYF
TRBJ1-2 NA TRBD1 TRBV12-3/TRBV12-4 TGTGCCAGCAGACTCCAGGGGGCTTATGGCTACACCTTC CASRLQGAYGYTF
TRBJ1-4 NA NA TRBV28 TGTGCCAGCAGTTTAAATGGGAGGAATGAAAAACTGTTTTTT CASSLNGRNEKLFF
TRBJ2-3 NA TRBD1 TRBV9 TGTGCCAGCAGCCGACTGACAGGGGACACAGATACGCAGTATTTT CASSRLTGDTDTQYF
TRBJ2-7 NA NA TRBV18 TGTGCCAGCTCCCAAGGGGTACTCTACGAGCAGTACTTC CASSQGVLYEQYF
TRBJ2-2 NA NA TRBV28 TGTGCCAGCAGTTATTCTAGTTGGGGGGACACCGGGGAGCTGTTTTTT CASSYSSWGDTGELFF
TRBJ2-1 NA TRBD2 TRBV5-4 TGTGCCAGCGAACCCCCGGGAGGGGGGTACTACAATGAGCAGTTCTTC CASEPPGGGYYNEQFF
TRBJ2-5 NA TRBD1 TRBV5-1 TGCGCCAGCAGCATAGAGGGACAGTACCAAGAGACCCAGTACTTC CASSIEGQYQETQYF
TRBJ1-2 NA NA TRBV15 TGTGCCACCAGCAGAGATCTGGGGGAGGCGGGCTACACCTTC CATSRDLGEAGYTF
TRBJ2-2 NA TRBD1 TRBV4-1 TGCGCCAGCAGCCAACACTATGCGGGACAGGTTTCAGAGCTGTTTTTT CASSQHYAGQVSELFF
TRBJ1-1 NA NA TRBV5-1 TGCGCCAGCAGCTTCGGGGCTCTAGGGGACACTGAAGCTTTCTTT CASSFGALGDTEAFF
TRBJ1-5 NA NA TRBV12-3/TRBV12-4 TGTGCCAGCAGTTTACAGGGCCACCAGCCCCAGCATTTT CASSLQGHQPQHF
TRBJ2-1 NA TRBD2 TRBV4-2 TGTGCCAGCAGCCAAGGGGGGACTACCTACAATGAGCAGTTCTTC CASSQGGTTYNEQFF